Following are 10 T cell receptor beta chains from one sample sequenced in a study of blood T cells in healthy people across ages. Alongside a J-beta primer mix, a sample-barcoded 5' primer served in a second PCR lasting 7 to 11 cycles. A single record per CDR3 protein comes from TCRdb applying MiXCR to the 5' RACE reads. Of just under 550,000 distinct CDR3 sequences in the sample, more than 20% are singletons; the top ten hold approximately 10%. This sample also belongs to another study, concerning T cells of mothers and their children.

The sequencing sample was made of blood. The receptors were gathered from a boy between 10 and 17 years old in good health.

This clonotype was observed a handful of times. The genes are TRBV15 and TRBJ2-1, with TRBD1 matching 9 bases. The J segment lost 7 bases and the V segment lost 4 bases, leaving 2 bases of the junction unmatched. Germline values: CDR1 LNHNV, CDR2 YYDKDF (reference sequence). This CDR3 is 13 amino acids long. The CDR3 DNA sequence: TGTGCCACCAGCAAGGACAGGGGAAATGAGCAGTTCTTC. Translation: CATSKDRGNEQFF.

The table lists this clonotype with a count of one. The chain is built from TRBV12-3 or TRBV12-4 and TRBJ2-4; TRBD1 agrees at 7 bases. V dropped 5 bases and J dropped 4; count of bases not matched to a gene: 5. The CDR3 loop spans 14 amino acids. CDR3 DNA sequence: TGTGCCAGCAGTGTGGACAGGAAAAAAAACATTCAGTACTTC. The encoded protein is CASSVDRKKNIQYF.

The rearrangement uses TRBV7-9 and TRBJ2-5, with D perhaps matching TRBD1 or TRBD2 (5 bases each). With the DNA end fitting TRBJ2-1 better, the J assignment may be wrong. This CDR3 region has 14 residues. Per the germline V gene, CDR1 is SEHNR and CDR2 is FQNEAQ (reference sequence). Here the CDR3 reads CASREGTLGDEQFF. The CDR3 DNA reads TGTGCCAGCAGAGAGGGAACACTAGGGGATGAGCAGTTCTTC.

The gene calls are TRBV7-9 and TRBJ1-1; the D gene is possibly TRBD1 (5 bases). V lost 7 bases to trimming and J lost 0 bases, with 21 bases between them. Germline V gene sequence: CDR1 SEHNR, CDR2 FQNEAQ (reference sequence). The CDR3 runs to 17 residues. The CDR3 DNA reads TGTGCCAGCACCCTAGCCCGCGGCGGGGGGATGAACACTGAAGCTTTCTTT. Amino acids: CASTLARGGGMNTEAFF. The full variable domain, its missing parts supplied by reference TRBV7-9 and TRBJ1-1, is DTGVSQNPRHKITKRGQNVTFRCDPISEHNRLYWYRQTLGQGPEFLTYFQNEAQLEKSRLLSDRFSAERPKGSFSTLEIQRTEQGDSAMYLCASTLARGGGMNTEAFFGQGTRLTVV.

V usage is TRBV29-1 and J usage is TRBJ2-5, with a possible D match to TRBD2 (5 bases). Germline V gene lookup returns CDR1 SQVTM and CDR2 ANQGSEA. The CDR3 spans 13 residues. V gave up 5 bases and J gave up 1 base, with 11 bases separating them. CDR3 coding DNA: TGCAGCGTTAAGCGGAGCCCCCAAGAGACCCAGTACTTC. Amino acid sequence: CSVKRSPQETQYF.

In this sample, this clonotype turned up a few times. The chain is built from TRBV3-1 and TRBJ1-2, with D unclear. The CDR3 contains 15 residues. Germline V CDR1 and CDR2: LGHDT, YNNKEL (reference sequence). Trimming left V 1 base short and J 4 bases short, with 13 bases between. For the CDR3, the DNA is TGTGCCAGCAGCCAAGGGCCAGCACTCCTCTATGGCTACACCTTC. This codes for CASSQGPALLYGYTF.

This clonotype was observed a few times. The chain recombines TRBV12-3 or TRBV12-4 with TRBJ2-1, with 10 bases that match TRBD2. V was pared by 4 bases and J by 10 bases, with 4 bases of the junction left unmatched. This CDR3 comprises 13 residues. DNA of the CDR3: TGTGCCAGCAGTTCCCCGACTAGCGGGGAGCAGTTCTTC. Protein sequence: CASSSPTSGEQFF.

The chain combines TRBV7-2 with TRBJ2-5; 8 bases match TRBD1. The CDR3 has 16 residues. With V trimmed by 4 bases and J by 1 base, 8 bases remained unmatched. Per germline, CDR1 SGHTA and CDR2 FQGNSA. The CDR3 reads CASSSRRQGPQETQYF. The CDR3 DNA reads as TGTGCCAGCAGCTCCCGAAGACAGGGGCCCCAAGAGACCCAGTACTTC.

This clonotype has only a few counts. V is TRBV12-3 or TRBV12-4 and J is TRBJ1-1; TRBD1 aligns across 9 bases. V shed 5 bases and J 5 bases; nucleotides not matched to a gene: 9. The CDR3 contains 15 residues. CDR3 protein: CASSQDLDRGTEAFF. Written as DNA, the CDR3 is TGTGCCAGCAGTCAAGACCTCGACAGGGGGACTGAAGCTTTCTTT.

The chain recombines TRBV5-1 with TRBJ2-3, with TRBD1 as a possible D gene (6 bases). The V end lost 4 bases, the J end lost 0 bases, and 18 bases lay between the germline ends. Germline V lookup: CDR1 SGHRS, CDR2 YFSETQ. The CDR3 covers 17 residues. CDR3 sequence: CASSKAPGQLSTDTQYF. The CDR3, as DNA: TGCGCCAGCAGCAAAGCCCCTGGACAGCTCAGCACAGATACGCAGTATTTT.